The clone carrying this T cell receptor beta chain has just one count. This sample is drawn from a study of blood T cell repertoires in COVID-19. Background on the study: Donors in the United States, Italy and Spain gave samples during acute or convalescent COVID-19. In each case, the material was cDNA or gDNA derived from T cells, B-cell-depleted T cells, or PBMCs.

Per the authors' pipeline: Scientists estimated how many nucleated cells there were by amplifying reference gene primers. Here immunoSEQ multiplex PCR was the method, and the copy in TCRdb shows in-frame clones only, minus some. The DNA gave D and trimming, while V, J and clone size come from that table. The repertoire consists of 300,000 to 400,000 clones, with more than 70% occurring once and the leading ten covering 2.5% to 3%. The CDR3 contains 14 residues. The V gene's germline CDR1 is WNHNN and CDR2 SYGVQD (reference sequence). Trimming took 3 bases from V and 3 from J, leaving 12 bases between them.

The V gene is TRBV10-1, the J gene TRBJ2-7, with D maybe TRBD1 (5 bases). This TCR derives from a man younger than 45 with active or convalescent COVID-19. The sequencing sample was made of peripheral blood. For the CDR3, the DNA is TGCGCCAGCAGTGAAGCCCAGGGATACTACGAGCAGTACTTC. It specifies CASSEAQGYYEQYF.